The table lists the clone carrying this T cell receptor (beta chain) with a count of one. Among the donors, all were Caucasian adults who lived in Nashville, Tennessee. Genomic DNA of unsorted samples came from some 91 million PBMCs. The entry originates in a study of shared clonotypes between healthy human individuals. About the research overall: The study enrolled a couple of women and a few men aged 18 to 49.

Assay: immunoSEQ multiplex PCR; the TCRdb copy retains only in-frame clones and omits some. Of around 450,000 clones in the sample, about 76% were seen once. This CDR3 contains 17 residues. The V segment lost 0 bases and the J segment 5 bases; nucleotides outside the gene matches: 10. The germline V gene has CDR1 SGHNT and CDR2 YYREEE (reference sequence). The clonotype comes from a woman between 35 and 50 years old in good health. Some clones in this sample may be carry-over from other donors' samples. The sequenced sample consisted of PBMCs. The V call is TRBV5-4, the J call TRBJ2-3, with 9 positions matching TRBD2. The CDR3 region is CASSLGPGAGGGDTQYF. In DNA, the CDR3 is TGTGCCAGCAGCTTGGGACCTGGAGCGGGAGGAGGAGATACGCAGTATTTT.